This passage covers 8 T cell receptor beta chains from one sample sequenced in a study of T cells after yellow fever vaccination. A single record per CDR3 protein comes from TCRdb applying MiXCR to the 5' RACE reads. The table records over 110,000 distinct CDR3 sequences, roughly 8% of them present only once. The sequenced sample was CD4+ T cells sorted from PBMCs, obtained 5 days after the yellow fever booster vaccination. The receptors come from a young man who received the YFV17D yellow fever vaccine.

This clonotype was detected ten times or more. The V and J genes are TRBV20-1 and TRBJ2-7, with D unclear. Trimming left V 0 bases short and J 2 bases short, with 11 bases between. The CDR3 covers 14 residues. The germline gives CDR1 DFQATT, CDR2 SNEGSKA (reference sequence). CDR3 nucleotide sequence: TGCAGTGCTAGAGATGGCCTCATCCCCTACGAGCAGTACTTC. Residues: CSARDGLIPYEQYF.

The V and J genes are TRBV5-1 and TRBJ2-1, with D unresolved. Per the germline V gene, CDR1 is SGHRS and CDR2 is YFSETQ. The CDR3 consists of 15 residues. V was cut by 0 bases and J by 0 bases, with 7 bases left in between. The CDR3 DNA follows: TGCGCCAGCAGCTTGGACAGCCGCTCCTACAATGAGCAGTTCTTC. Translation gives CASSLDSRSYNEQFF.

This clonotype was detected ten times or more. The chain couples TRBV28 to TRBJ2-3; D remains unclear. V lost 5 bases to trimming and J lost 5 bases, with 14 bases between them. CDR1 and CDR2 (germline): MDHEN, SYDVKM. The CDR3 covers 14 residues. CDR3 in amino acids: CASSPRVLRDTQYF. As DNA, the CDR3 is TGTGCCAGCAGTCCCCGGGTGCTCAGAGATACGCAGTATTTT.

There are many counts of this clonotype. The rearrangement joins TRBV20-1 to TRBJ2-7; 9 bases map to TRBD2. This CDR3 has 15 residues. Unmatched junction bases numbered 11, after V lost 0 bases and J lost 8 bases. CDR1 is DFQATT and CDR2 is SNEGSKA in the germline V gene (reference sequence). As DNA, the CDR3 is TGCAGTGCTAGAGAGGCTAGCGGGATTGGAAGAAAGCAGTACTTC. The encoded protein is CSAREASGIGRKQYF.

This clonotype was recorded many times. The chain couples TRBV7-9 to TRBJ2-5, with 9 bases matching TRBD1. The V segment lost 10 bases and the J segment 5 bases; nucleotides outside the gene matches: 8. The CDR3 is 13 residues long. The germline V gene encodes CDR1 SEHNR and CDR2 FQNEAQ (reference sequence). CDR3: CATGTGSLETQYF. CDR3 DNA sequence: TGTGCCACCGGGACAGGGTCCTTGGAGACCCAGTACTTC.

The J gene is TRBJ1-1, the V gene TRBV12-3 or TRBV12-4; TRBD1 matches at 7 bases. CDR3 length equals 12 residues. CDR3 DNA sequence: TGTGACACGGGACAGCCACCAACTGAAGCTTTCTTT. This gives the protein CDTGQPPTEAFF.

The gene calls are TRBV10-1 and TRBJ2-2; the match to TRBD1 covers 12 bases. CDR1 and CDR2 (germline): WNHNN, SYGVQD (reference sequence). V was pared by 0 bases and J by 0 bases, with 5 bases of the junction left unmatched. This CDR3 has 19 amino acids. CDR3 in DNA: TGCGCCAGCAGTGAGTCTCGGGACAGGGGGCTCTCGAACACCGGGGAGCTGTTTTTT. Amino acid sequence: CASSESRDRGLSNTGELFF.

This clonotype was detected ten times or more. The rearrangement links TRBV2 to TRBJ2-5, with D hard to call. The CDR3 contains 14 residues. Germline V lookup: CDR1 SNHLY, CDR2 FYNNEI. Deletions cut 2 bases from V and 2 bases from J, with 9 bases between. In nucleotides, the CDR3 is TGTGCCAGCAGTGAATTGACTGTGCAAGAGACCCAGTACTTC. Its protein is CASSELTVQETQYF.